Presented here are 9 T cell receptor beta chains from one specimen sequenced in a study of blood T cell repertoires in COVID-19. Here immunoSEQ multiplex PCR was the method, and the copy in TCRdb shows in-frame clones only, minus some. The top ten clones hold 1% of a sample with around 300,000 clones, around 90% of them seen once. The sequenced sample consisted of PBMCs or T cells enriched from blood (not recorded which). The origin of the receptors is a young woman who had recovered from COVID-19.

The V call is TRBV6-2 or TRBV6-3, the J call TRBJ2-1; 13 bases match TRBD2. Unmatched junction bases numbered 9, after V lost 4 bases and J lost 0 bases. CDR1 MNHEY and CDR2 SVGEGT come from the germline V gene. This CDR3 contains 19 residues. This chain's CDR3 is CASSSVPGLAGSSYNEQFF. CDR3 nucleotide sequence: TGTGCCAGCAGTTCGGTCCCGGGACTAGCGGGGAGCTCCTACAATGAGCAGTTCTTC.

The chain carries TRBV5-1 and TRBJ2-1; TRBD1 agrees at 8 bases. Per the germline V gene, CDR1 is SGHRS and CDR2 is YFSETQ. This CDR3 spans 16 amino acids. The J segment lost 5 bases and the V segment lost 1 base, leaving 8 bases of the junction unmatched. This CDR3 is CASSLSGGAFNNEQFF. Here the CDR3 DNA reads TGCGCCAGCAGCTTGTCAGGGGGCGCATTTAACAATGAGCAGTTCTTC.

The chain couples TRBV18 to TRBJ2-1; D perhaps matches TRBD1 (5 bases). Germline values: CDR1 KGHSH, CDR2 LQKENI. This CDR3 is 17 amino acids long. The V gene lost 0 bases and the J gene lost 6 bases, with 18 bases spanning the gap. The CDR3 coding sequence is TGTGCCAGCTCACCACCGAATCGCCAGGGCGATATCAATGAGCAGTTCTTC. Protein: CASSPPNRQGDINEQFF.

This sequence joins TRBV4-1 and TRBJ2-5, with D possibly being TRBD2 (5 bases). Trimming took 4 bases from V and 1 from J, leaving 7 bases between them. Germline CDR1 reads MGHRA; CDR2 reads YSYEKL. The CDR3 totals 13 residues. In DNA form, the CDR3 reads TGCGCCAGCAGCCCAGGACTCCAAGAGACCCAGTACTTC. Its protein is CASSPGLQETQYF.

The chain is built from TRBV9 and TRBJ2-1; weak D call: TRBD2 (5 bases). CDR1 is SGDLS, CDR2 YYNGEE, per germline. CDR3 length equals 17 residues. The V end was cut by 2 bases, the J end by 2 bases, with 17 bases between. The CDR3 bases are TGTGCCAGCAGCGTGCAACTAGTCCCCCAAACCTACAATGAGCAGTTCTTC. Protein: CASSVQLVPQTYNEQFF.

The table lists this clone with a count of one. This sequence joins TRBV28 and TRBJ1-2, with 12 nucleotides matching TRBD1. Trimming took 4 bases from V and 3 from J; bases not matched to a gene: 6. The length of the CDR3 is 16 residues. The V gene's germline CDR1 is MDHEN and CDR2 SYDVKM. CDR3 sequence reads: CASSSPGTGGDYGYTF. The CDR3, as DNA: TGTGCCAGCAGTTCCCCCGGGACAGGGGGCGACTATGGCTACACCTTC.

The rearrangement links TRBV15 to TRBJ2-3, with TRBD2 identical over 9 bases. Germline V gene lookup returns CDR1 LNHNV and CDR2 YYDKDF (reference sequence). V lost 8 bases to trimming and J lost 4 bases; unmatched junction nucleotides: 13. This CDR3 has 16 amino acids. This CDR3 is CATSGGGVLWADTQYF. The CDR3 DNA sequence: TGTGCCACCTCTGGCGGGGGGGTTTTATGGGCAGATACGCAGTATTTT.

With respect to this clone: Compared with germline, one end of the junction differs, possibly owing to a read error. The chain employs TRBV27 and TRBJ2-7; 8 bases align to TRBD1. CDR1 is MNHEY and CDR2 is SMNVEV in the germline V gene (reference sequence). This CDR3 spans 15 amino acids. For the CDR3, the DNA is TGTGCCGGCAGTCCCGGGACAGGATATACCTACGAGCAGTACTTC. It yields the protein CAGSPGTGYTYEQYF.

The rearrangement uses TRBV11-3 and TRBJ1-1; D is perhaps TRBD1 (5 bases). CDR3 length equals 13 residues. Germline V gene data show CDR1 as SGHNT and CDR2 as YENEEA. V lost 6 bases, J lost 5 bases, and 13 bases lay in between. The CDR3 loop reads CASRRQSRTEAFF. CDR3 coding DNA: TGTGCCAGCAGACGACAGTCCCGAACTGAAGCTTTCTTT.